The clone carrying this T cell receptor beta chain was recorded a few times. The data were obtained in a study of blood T cell repertoires in COVID-19. Assay: immunoSEQ multiplex PCR; the TCRdb copy retains only in-frame clones and omits some. The sample holds 60,000 or so clones, 78% seen once. The receptor was derived from a human donor in a cohort sampled during active COVID-19. Sequencing input: peripheral blood.

CDR3 in amino acids: CASSGTGNQPQHF. The CDR3 DNA is TGTGCCAGTAGTGGGACAGGGAATCAGCCCCAGCATTTT. This chain uses TRBV19 with TRBJ1-5; TRBD1 matches 9 bases. The CDR3 is made up of 13 amino acids. The germline CDR1 and CDR2 sequences are LNHDA and SQIVND (reference sequence). Trimming took 5 bases from V and 4 from J; bases not matched to a gene: 0. The full variable domain, with the rest looked up from reference TRBV19 and TRBJ1-5, is DGGITQSPKYLFRKEGQNVTLSCEQNLNHDAMYWYRQDPGQGLRLIYYSQIVNDFQKGDIAEGYSVSREKKESFPLTVTSAQKNPTAFYLCASSGTGNQPQHFGDGTRLSIL.